This T cell receptor beta chain was captured by sequencing in a study of low-dose radiotherapy and immunotherapy resistance in tumors. With a constant-region primer and a V-primer adapter, TCRs were subjected to 20 PCR cycles of amplification. TCRdb recomputed calls from the reads with MiXCR, one row per CDR3 protein. The data show under 60,000 distinct CDR3 sequences, around 34% seen once. This CDR3 comprises 13 residues. The V gene's germline CDR1 is SGHTA and CDR2 FQGNSA. The junction had 5 bases not matched to a gene; V was cut back by 6 bases and J by 3 bases. Many counts were recorded for this clonotype. Time point indicated: after trial treatment. Treatment given: LDRT plus nivolumab, ipilimumab, low-dose cyclophosphamide and aspirin (RACIN trial).

This receptor was identified in a male donor with rectosigmoid adenocarcinoma. The input for sequencing was PBMCs, taken after low-dose radiotherapy plus immunotherapy. This chain connects TRBV7-2 to TRBJ2-7; 7 bases map to TRBD2. CDR3 amino acids: CASRFTGGYEQYF. The CDR3 DNA follows: TGTGCCAGCAGATTTACGGGGGGCTACGAGCAGTACTTC.